This is a list of T cell receptor beta chains from one sample in a study of T cell responses to AZD1222 COVID-19 vaccine. Assay used: immunoSEQ multiplex PCR; TCRdb lists only in-frame clones, some missing. The sample contains 100,000 to 110,000 clones, about 87% of which appear only once. The input for sequencing was peripheral blood, taken on day 0 of MenACWY control vaccination. These receptors came from an adult in good health. The CDR3 runs from the conserved cysteine through the conserved F or W. A D gene is named only where the DNA matches it firmly. Some rows have no size entry. The others give once, few or many, or a class for an expanded clone.

CDR3aa: CASSRTQGLAGGNEQFF
CDR3nt: TGTGCCAGCAGTCGAACACAGGGACTAGCGGGGGGGAATGAGCAGTTCTTC
v_gene: TRBV3-1/TRBV3-2
abundance: .
j_gene: TRBJ2-1
d_gene: TRBD2

CDR3aa: CASSIPRQNTGELFF
CDR3nt: TGTGCCAGTAGTATCCCCCGGCAGAACACCGGGGAGCTGTTTTTT
v_gene: TRBV19
abundance: .
j_gene: TRBJ2-2
d_gene: .

CDR3aa: CATSDGPGTGGTDGYTF
CDR3nt: TGTGCCACCAGTGATGGGCCGGGGACAGGGGGAACAGATGGCTACACCTTC
v_gene: TRBV24-1
abundance: .
j_gene: TRBJ1-2
d_gene: TRBD1

CDR3aa: CASSFTTDTQYF
CDR3nt: TGTGCCAGCAGCTTTACCACAGATACGCAGTATTTT
v_gene: TRBV11-2
abundance: .
j_gene: TRBJ2-3
d_gene: .

CDR3aa: CASSSTGNQPQHF
CDR3nt: TGTGCCAGCAGTTCGACAGGGAATCAGCCCCAGCATTTT
v_gene: TRBV27
abundance: .
j_gene: TRBJ1-5
d_gene: TRBD1

CDR3aa: CASSLALQENYNSPLHF
CDR3nt: TGCGCCAGCAGCTTGGCGCTGCAGGAGAACTATAATTCACCCCTCCACTTT
v_gene: TRBV5-1
abundance: .
j_gene: TRBJ1-6
d_gene: .

CDR3aa: CASSNQRSSYEQYF
CDR3nt: TGTGCCAGTAGTAACCAGCGGAGCTCCTACGAGCAGTACTTC
v_gene: TRBV19
abundance: .
j_gene: TRBJ2-7
d_gene: .

CDR3aa: CASSSGGNQPQHF
CDR3nt: TGTGCCAGCAGCTCCGGGGGAAATCAGCCCCAGCATTTT
v_gene: TRBV5-4
abundance: .
j_gene: TRBJ1-5
d_gene: .

CDR3aa: CASSLSGSVNSPLHF
CDR3nt: TGTGCCAGCAGCTTAAGCGGCAGTGTGAATTCACCCCTCCACTTT
v_gene: TRBV7-9
abundance: .
j_gene: TRBJ1-6
d_gene: .

CDR3aa: CASRTTGTGNQPQHF
CDR3nt: TGTGCCAGTAGGACGACAGGGACGGGCAATCAGCCCCAGCATTTT
v_gene: TRBV19
abundance: .
j_gene: TRBJ1-5
d_gene: TRBD1

CDR3aa: CASSPRQAGEVTEAFF
CDR3nt: TGTGCCAGCAGCCCCAGACAAGCGGGGGAGGTCACTGAAGCTTTCTTT
v_gene: TRBV7-6
abundance: .
j_gene: TRBJ1-1
d_gene: .

CDR3aa: CASSQANEQFF
CDR3nt: TGCGCCAGCAGCCAAGCTAATGAGCAGTTCTTC
v_gene: TRBV4-1
abundance: .
j_gene: TRBJ2-1
d_gene: .

CDR3aa: CASSVQGNNEKLFF
CDR3nt: TGTGCCAGCAGCGTCCAGGGTAATAATGAAAAACTGTTTTTT
v_gene: TRBV9
abundance: .
j_gene: TRBJ1-4
d_gene: .

CDR3aa: CASSLIPRSPLHF
CDR3nt: TGTGCCAGCAGTTTGATACCCCGTTCACCCCTCCACTTT
v_gene: TRBV27
abundance: .
j_gene: TRBJ1-6
d_gene: .

CDR3aa: CASSLGPYEQFF
CDR3nt: TGTGCCAGCAGCTTAGGGCCCTATGAGCAGTTCTTC
v_gene: TRBV7-9
abundance: .
j_gene: TRBJ2-1
d_gene: .

CDR3aa: CASSVEVGGNTIYF
CDR3nt: TGTGCCAGCAGCGTAGAGGTGGGTGGAAACACCATATATTTT
v_gene: TRBV9
abundance: once
j_gene: TRBJ1-3
d_gene: .

CDR3aa: CASSLDPRVTRTGELFF
CDR3nt: TGTGCCAGCAGCTTAGATCCCCGGGTTACAAGGACCGGGGAGCTGTTTTTT
v_gene: TRBV11-2
abundance: .
j_gene: TRBJ2-2
d_gene: .

CDR3aa: CASSIRQGANEQYF
CDR3nt: TGTGCCAGCAGCATTCGACAGGGGGCGAACGAGCAGTACTTC
v_gene: TRBV7-2
abundance: .
j_gene: TRBJ2-7
d_gene: TRBD1

CDR3aa: CASSLAGQVEGEQFF
CDR3nt: TGTGCTAGCAGCTTAGCGGGGCAGGTTGAGGGTGAGCAGTTCTTC
v_gene: TRBV7-7
abundance: .
j_gene: TRBJ2-1
d_gene: TRBD2

CDR3aa: CAWSGGGGDNSPLHF
CDR3nt: TGTGCCTGGAGTGGTGGAGGGGGGGATAATTCACCCCTCCACTTT
v_gene: TRBV30
abundance: .
j_gene: TRBJ1-6
d_gene: .

CDR3aa: CAWRHRGANEKLFF
CDR3nt: TGTGCCTGGAGGCACAGGGGTGCCAACGAAAAACTGTTTTTT
v_gene: TRBV30
abundance: .
j_gene: TRBJ1-4
d_gene: TRBD1

CDR3aa: CAISDSNSGEPERYDTQYF
CDR3nt: TGTGCCATCAGTGATTCGAATAGCGGGGAGCCGGAAAGGTACGATACGCAGTATTTT
v_gene: TRBV10-3
abundance: .
j_gene: TRBJ2-3
d_gene: TRBD2

CDR3aa: CASSLDRRQETQYF
CDR3nt: TGTGCCAGCAGCTTGGACAGGCGCCAAGAGACCCAGTACTTC
v_gene: TRBV7-8
abundance: .
j_gene: TRBJ2-5
d_gene: TRBD1

CDR3aa: CSVEAVRAGELFF
CDR3nt: TGCAGCGTTGAAGCGGTCAGGGCCGGGGAGCTGTTTTTT
v_gene: TRBV29-1
abundance: .
j_gene: TRBJ2-2
d_gene: .

CDR3aa: CASTYSSGNTIYF
CDR3nt: TGTGCCAGCACTTATTCCTCTGGAAACACCATATATTTT
v_gene: TRBV6-5
abundance: .
j_gene: TRBJ1-3
d_gene: .

CDR3aa: CAISDQDRGDGYTF
CDR3nt: TGTGCCATCAGTGACCAGGACAGGGGCGATGGCTACACCTTC
v_gene: TRBV10-3
abundance: .
j_gene: TRBJ1-2
d_gene: TRBD1

CDR3aa: CASSLLRQGAGALFF
CDR3nt: TGTGCCAGCAGCCTCCTTCGACAGGGGGCGGGCGCTTTGTTTTTT
v_gene: TRBV3-1/TRBV3-2
abundance: .
j_gene: TRBJ1-4
d_gene: TRBD1

CDR3aa: CASDPGNTEAFF
CDR3nt: TGTGCCAGTGATCCAGGGAACACTGAAGCTTTCTTT
v_gene: TRBV19
abundance: .
j_gene: TRBJ1-1
d_gene: .

CDR3aa: CASSYRASVNTGELFF
CDR3nt: TGTGCCAGCAGTTACCGGGCTAGCGTGAACACCGGGGAGCTGTTTTTT
v_gene: TRBV6-6
abundance: .
j_gene: TRBJ2-2
d_gene: .

CDR3aa: CASTSMGDDQPQHF
CDR3nt: TGTGCCAGCACCTCTATGGGGGATGATCAGCCCCAGCATTTT
v_gene: TRBV28
abundance: .
j_gene: TRBJ1-5
d_gene: .

CDR3aa: CASTQGSTEAFF
CDR3nt: TGTGCCAGCACGCAGGGCAGCACTGAAGCTTTCTTT
v_gene: TRBV2
abundance: .
j_gene: TRBJ1-1
d_gene: .

CDR3aa: CASSLGGPYGYTF
CDR3nt: TGTGCCAGCAGTTTAGGGGGACCCTATGGCTACACCTTC
v_gene: TRBV12-3/TRBV12-4
abundance: .
j_gene: TRBJ1-2
d_gene: .

CDR3aa: CASSTSGTDTQYF
CDR3nt: TGTGCCAGTAGTACTAGCGGCACAGATACGCAGTATTTT
v_gene: TRBV19
abundance: .
j_gene: TRBJ2-3
d_gene: .

CDR3aa: CASSYSTRTRGFEQFF
CDR3nt: TGTGCCAGCAGTTACTCGACCCGGACTAGGGGGTTTGAGCAGTTCTTC
v_gene: TRBV6-6
abundance: .
j_gene: TRBJ2-1
d_gene: .

CDR3aa: CASSLWWGSYEQYF
CDR3nt: TGTGCCAGCAGTTTATGGTGGGGTTCCTACGAGCAGTACTTC
v_gene: TRBV28
abundance: .
j_gene: TRBJ2-7
d_gene: .

CDR3aa: CASSLVLGEQYF
CDR3nt: TGTGCCAGCAGCTTAGTTCTAGGCGAGCAGTACTTC
v_gene: TRBV11-2
abundance: .
j_gene: TRBJ2-7
d_gene: .

CDR3aa: CASSYGLYEQFF
CDR3nt: TGTGCCAGCAGCTACGGCCTGTATGAGCAGTTCTTC
v_gene: TRBV7-8
abundance: .
j_gene: TRBJ2-1
d_gene: .

CDR3aa: CASSQDPGSSYEQYF
CDR3nt: TGTGCCAGCAGCCAAGATCCAGGGAGCTCCTACGAGCAGTACTTC
v_gene: TRBV3-1/TRBV3-2
abundance: .
j_gene: TRBJ2-7
d_gene: .

CDR3aa: CASSTMAGAGNTIYF
CDR3nt: TGCGCCAGCAGCACCATGGCGGGGGCTGGAAACACCATATATTTT
v_gene: TRBV5-1
abundance: .
j_gene: TRBJ1-3
d_gene: .

CDR3aa: CASSPPERVNTEAFF
CDR3nt: TGTGCCAGCTCACCACCGGAAAGAGTGAACACTGAAGCTTTCTTT
v_gene: TRBV18
abundance: .
j_gene: TRBJ1-1
d_gene: .

CDR3aa: CSVGVQETQYF
CDR3nt: TGCAGCGTTGGGGTCCAAGAGACCCAGTACTTC
v_gene: TRBV29-1
abundance: once
j_gene: TRBJ2-5
d_gene: .

CDR3aa: CASSSGGGQETQYF
CDR3nt: TGTGCCAGCAGTTCAGGGGGCGGTCAAGAGACCCAGTACTTC
v_gene: TRBV28
abundance: .
j_gene: TRBJ2-5
d_gene: TRBD1

CDR3aa: CASSPGPNYGYTF
CDR3nt: TGTGCCAGCAGTCCAGGCCCTAACTATGGCTACACCTTC
v_gene: TRBV27
abundance: .
j_gene: TRBJ1-2
d_gene: .

CDR3aa: CASTPSQGTREKLFF
CDR3nt: TGTGCCAGCACCCCGTCACAGGGGACTCGTGAAAAACTGTTTTTT
v_gene: TRBV2
abundance: .
j_gene: TRBJ1-4
d_gene: TRBD1

CDR3aa: CASSLGSSYGYTF
CDR3nt: TGTGCCAGCTCCCTGGGCAGCTCGTATGGCTACACCTTC
v_gene: TRBV18
abundance: .
j_gene: TRBJ1-2
d_gene: .

CDR3aa: CASSLEGGQGSSPLHF
CDR3nt: TGTGCCAGCAGCTTAGAGGGGGGACAGGGGAGTTCACCCCTCCACTTT
v_gene: TRBV7-9
abundance: few
j_gene: TRBJ1-6
d_gene: TRBD1

CDR3aa: CASSRGAAYEQYF
CDR3nt: TGTGCCAGCAGCAGGGGGGCGGCCTACGAGCAGTACTTC
v_gene: TRBV9
abundance: .
j_gene: TRBJ2-7
d_gene: .